The T cell receptor beta chain described here comes from a study of T cell responses to AZD1222 COVID-19 vaccine. Overall study results and limits: Without day 14 samples, only post-peak T cell repertoires were studied. Per reports, nearly half of all spike-specific TCRs target regions that are unmutated in variants. Clonal diversity may have been underestimated, and the donors were mostly white British, with more females than males. Two AZD1222 doses significantly raised spike-specific TCR breadth and depth over controls.

Here immunoSEQ multiplex PCR was the method, and the copy in TCRdb shows in-frame clones only, minus some. The sample lists about 64,000 clones, around nine tenths occurring once. Comment on this clone: Its target is unknown.

This CDR3 contains 14 residues. Germline V gene lookup returns CDR1 KGHSH and CDR2 LQKENI. With 0 bases removed from V and 3 bases from J, the gap between germline ends came to 7 bases. The V gene is TRBV18, the J gene TRBJ2-3, with D possibly TRBD2 on 5 matching bases. The receptor was derived from an adult who received the MenACWY meningococcal vaccine as a control. Sequences were derived from peripheral blood, sampled 28 days after the second dose of the MenACWY control vaccine. Here the CDR3 DNA reads TGTGCCAGCTCACCACCGGGGAGAACAGATACGCAGTATTTT. As protein: CASSPPGRTDTQYF.